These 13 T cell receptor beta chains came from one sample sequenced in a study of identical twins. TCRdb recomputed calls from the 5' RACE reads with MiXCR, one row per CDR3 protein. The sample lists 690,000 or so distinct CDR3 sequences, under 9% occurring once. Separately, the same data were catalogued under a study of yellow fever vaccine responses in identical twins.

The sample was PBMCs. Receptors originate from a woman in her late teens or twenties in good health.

The CDR3 loop reads CATSRPSTTAKNIQYF. CDR3 nucleotides: TGTGCCACCAGCAGACCATCTACAACAGCCAAAAACATTCAGTACTTC. The chain joins TRBV15 to TRBJ2-4; D gene ambiguous. Trimming took off 2 bases at V and 0 bases at J, with 11 bases between the two ends. From germline, CDR1 is LNHNV and CDR2 YYDKDF (reference sequence). The CDR3 extends over 16 amino acids.

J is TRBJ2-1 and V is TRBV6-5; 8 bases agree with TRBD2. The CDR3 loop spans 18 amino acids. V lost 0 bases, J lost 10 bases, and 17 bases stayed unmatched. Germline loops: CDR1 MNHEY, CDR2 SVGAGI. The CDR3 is CASSYSEQISGMWWEQFF. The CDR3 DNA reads TGTGCCAGCAGTTACTCGGAGCAGATTAGCGGGATGTGGTGGGAGCAGTTCTTC.

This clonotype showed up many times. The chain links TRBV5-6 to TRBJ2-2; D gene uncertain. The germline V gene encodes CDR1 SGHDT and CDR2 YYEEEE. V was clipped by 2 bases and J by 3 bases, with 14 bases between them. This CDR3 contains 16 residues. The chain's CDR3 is CASSFGWGEDTGELFF. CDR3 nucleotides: TGTGCCAGCAGCTTCGGGTGGGGTGAGGACACCGGGGAGCTGTTTTTT.

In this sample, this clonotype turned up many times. The CDR3 DNA reads TGCGCCAGCAGCGCCCGGGACTACCGATCGTTTTCCTACAATGAGCAGTTCTTC. It translates to CASSARDYRSFSYNEQFF. V gene TRBV5-1 combines with J gene TRBJ2-1, with TRBD2 matching over 7 bases. This CDR3 has 18 residues. V lost 4 bases to trimming and J lost 1 base; unmatched junction nucleotides: 14. Germline V gene data show CDR1 as SGHRS and CDR2 as YFSETQ.

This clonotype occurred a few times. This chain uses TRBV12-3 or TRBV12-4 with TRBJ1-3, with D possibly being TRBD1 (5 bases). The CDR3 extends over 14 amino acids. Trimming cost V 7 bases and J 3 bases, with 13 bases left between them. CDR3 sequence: CASTPGGYGNTIYF. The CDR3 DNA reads TGTGCCAGCACCCCGGGGGGGTATGGAAACACCATATATTTT.

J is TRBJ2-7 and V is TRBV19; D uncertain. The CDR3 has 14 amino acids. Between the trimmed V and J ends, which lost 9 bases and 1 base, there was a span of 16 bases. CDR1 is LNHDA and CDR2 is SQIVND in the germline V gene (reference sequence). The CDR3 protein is CASSHGSLSYEQYF. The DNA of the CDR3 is TGTGCCAGCAGCCATGGCAGCCTTTCCTACGAGCAGTACTTC. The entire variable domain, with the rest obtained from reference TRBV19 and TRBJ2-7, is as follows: DGGITQSPKYLFRKEGQNVTLSCEQNLNHDAMYWYRQDPGQGLRLIYYSQIVNDFQKGDIAEGYSVSREKKESFPLTVTSAQKNPTAFYLCASSHGSLSYEQYFGPGTRLTVT.

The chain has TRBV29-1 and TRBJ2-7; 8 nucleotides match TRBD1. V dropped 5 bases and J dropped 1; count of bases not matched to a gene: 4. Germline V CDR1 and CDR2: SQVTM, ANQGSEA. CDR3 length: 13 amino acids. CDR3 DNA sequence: TGCAGCGTTCAGACAGGGGTGTCCTACGAGCAGTACTTC. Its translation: CSVQTGVSYEQYF.

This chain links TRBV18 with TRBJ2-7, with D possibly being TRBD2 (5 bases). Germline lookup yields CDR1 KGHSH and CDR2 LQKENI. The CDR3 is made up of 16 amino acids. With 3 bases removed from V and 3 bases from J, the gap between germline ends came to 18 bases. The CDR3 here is CASSPTERATLYEQYF. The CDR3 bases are TGTGCCAGCTCACCCACGGAGAGGGCGACTCTCTACGAGCAGTACTTC.

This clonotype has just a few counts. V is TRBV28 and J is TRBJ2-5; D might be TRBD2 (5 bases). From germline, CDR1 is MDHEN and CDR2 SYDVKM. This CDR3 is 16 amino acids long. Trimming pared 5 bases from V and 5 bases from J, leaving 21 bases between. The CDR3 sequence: CASSTLTGILYETQYF. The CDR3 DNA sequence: TGTGCCAGCAGTACCCTAACCGGGATACTCTACGAGACCCAGTACTTC. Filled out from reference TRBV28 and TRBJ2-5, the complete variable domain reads DVKVTQSSRYLVKRTGEKVFLECVQDMDHENMFWYRQDPGLGLRLIYFSYDVKMKEKGDIPEGYSVSREKKERFSLILESASTNQTSMYLCASSTLTGILYETQYFGPGTRLLVL.

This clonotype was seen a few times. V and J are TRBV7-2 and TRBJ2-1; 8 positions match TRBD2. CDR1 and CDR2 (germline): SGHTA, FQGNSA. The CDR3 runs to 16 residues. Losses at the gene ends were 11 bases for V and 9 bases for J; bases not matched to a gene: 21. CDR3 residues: CAGQPIGMGLVVEQFF. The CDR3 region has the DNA TGTGCCGGTCAACCCATTGGGATGGGACTAGTTGTTGAGCAGTTCTTC. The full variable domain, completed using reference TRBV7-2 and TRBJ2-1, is GAGVSQSPSNKVTEKGKDVELRCDPISGHTALYWYRQSLGQGLEFLIYFQGNSAPDKSGLPSDRFSAERTGGSVSTLTIQRTQQEDSAVYLCAGQPIGMGLVVEQFFGPGTRLTVL.

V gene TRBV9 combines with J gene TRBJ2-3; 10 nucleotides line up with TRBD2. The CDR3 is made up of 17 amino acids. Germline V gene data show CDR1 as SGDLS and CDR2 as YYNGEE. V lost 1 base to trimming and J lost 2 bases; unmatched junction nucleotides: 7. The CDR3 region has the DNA TGTGCCAGCAGCGTAAGGCTGAGCGGGGGGGACACAGATACGCAGTATTTT. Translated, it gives CASSVRLSGGDTDTQYF.

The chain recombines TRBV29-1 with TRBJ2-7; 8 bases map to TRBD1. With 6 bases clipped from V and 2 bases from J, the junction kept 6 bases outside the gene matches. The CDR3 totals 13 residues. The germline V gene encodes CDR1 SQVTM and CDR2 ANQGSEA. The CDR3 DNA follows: TGCAGCGTCCAGGACAGGGTAGCCTACGAGCAGTACTTC. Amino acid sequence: CSVQDRVAYEQYF.

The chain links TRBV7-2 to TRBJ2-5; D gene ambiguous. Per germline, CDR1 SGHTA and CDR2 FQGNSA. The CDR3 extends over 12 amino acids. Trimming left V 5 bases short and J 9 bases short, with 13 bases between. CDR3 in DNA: TGTGCCAGCAGCCCCCGGGTGGGGTCCCAGTACTTC. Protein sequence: CASSPRVGSQYF.